The rows below give T cell receptor beta chains drawn from one sample of a study of blood T cell repertoires in COVID-19. Only in-frame clones appear in the TCRdb table, and some are missing; sequencing was by immunoSEQ multiplex PCR. The profile shows about 110,000 clones, approximately 87% of them singletons. The material sequenced was peripheral blood. Receptors originate from a woman aged 50 to 65 with acute or convalescent COVID-19. CDR3s include the opening cysteine and the closing phenylalanine or tryptophan. The D gene is left open where the match is weak. Clone sizes are given selectively: once, few, many, or a class where the clone is expanded.

J gene	D gene	clone size	V gene	CDR3 protein	CDR3 DNA
TRBJ2-3	-	-	TRBV5-1	CASSSAGGGPWGTDTQYF	TGCGCCAGCAGCTCAGCTGGCGGAGGACCTTGGGGCACAGATACGCAGTATTTT
TRBJ2-1	-	-	TRBV19	CASRLGGRPNNEQFF	TGTGCCAGTAGGTTAGGAGGTCGGCCTAATAATGAGCAGTTCTTC
TRBJ1-2	-	-	TRBV28	CASNRGLINYGYTF	TGTGCCAGCAACCGGGGACTGATTAACTATGGCTACACCTTC
TRBJ1-1	-	-	TRBV5-1	CASSLSGRGTEAFF	TGCGCCAGCAGTCTATCAGGCAGGGGCACTGAAGCTTTCTTT
TRBJ1-2	-	-	TRBV5-4	CASSLAGKQVYGYTF	TGTGCCAGCAGCCTGGCTGGTAAACAGGTCTATGGCTACACCTTC
TRBJ1-6	-	-	TRBV7-9	CASSFSRDNSPLHF	TGTGCCAGCAGCTTCAGCAGGGATAATTCACCCCTCCACTTT
TRBJ2-3	TRBD1	-	TRBV11-2	CASSSYGGSGGLNTQYF	TGTGCCAGCAGCTCCTACGGTGGGTCAGGGGGCTTAAATACGCAGTATTTT
TRBJ1-1	-	-	TRBV20-1	CSATTNTEAFF	TGCAGTGCTACTACGAACACTGAAGCTTTCTTT
TRBJ1-6	-	-	TRBV2	CASSVSGVEVSPLHF	TGTGCCAGCAGTGTATCAGGGGTCGAGGTTTCACCCCTCCACTTT
TRBJ1-1	-	-	TRBV19	CASRRVGVNTEAFF	TGTGCCAGTAGAAGGGTGGGAGTGAACACTGAAGCTTTCTTT
TRBJ1-2	-	once	TRBV4-2	CASSPEGGSNGYTF	TGTGCCAGCAGCCCAGAGGGCGGGTCTAATGGCTACACCTTC
TRBJ1-2	-	once	TRBV5-1	CASSSSNYGYTF	TGCGCCAGCAGCTCTTCTAACTATGGCTACACCTTC
TRBJ1-1	-	once	TRBV12-3/TRBV12-4	CASSFHRDTEAFF	TGTGCCAGCAGTTTTCACCGGGACACTGAAGCTTTCTTT
TRBJ1-4	-	once	TRBV2	CASNMDGGFGEKLFF	TGTGCCAGCAACATGGACGGCGGGTTTGGTGAAAAACTGTTTTTT
TRBJ1-5	TRBD1	-	TRBV6-5	CASRQTGSNQPQHF	TGTGCCAGCAGGCAGACAGGGAGCAATCAGCCCCAGCATTTT
TRBJ1-2	-	-	TRBV5-1	CASSLATQPYTF	TGCGCCAGCAGCTTGGCCACACAGCCTTACACCTTC
TRBJ1-2	-	-	TRBV5-4	CASSLVGAGGGYTF	TGTGCCAGCAGCTTGGTTGGGGCAGGCGGCGGCTACACCTTC
TRBJ1-1	-	-	TRBV25-1	CASSDPGAGNEAFF	TGTGCCAGCAGTGACCCTGGGGCGGGGAATGAAGCTTTCTTT
TRBJ1-2	TRBD1	once	TRBV19	CASSIGTGGPYGYTF	TGTGCCAGTAGTATTGGGACAGGAGGACCCTATGGCTACACCTTC
TRBJ1-1	-	once	TRBV24-1	CATSKQGNTEAFF	TGTGCCACCTCTAAACAGGGGAACACTGAAGCTTTCTTT
TRBJ1-3	TRBD1	-	TRBV6-5	CASLRDRAGNTIYF	TGTGCCAGCCTCCGGGACAGGGCTGGAAACACCATATATTTT
TRBJ2-7	-	-	TRBV6-6	CASSYSDREQYF	TGTGCCAGCAGTTACTCCGACAGGGAGCAGTACTTC
TRBJ1-2	TRBD1	-	TRBV15	CATTAWTGEHGYTF	TGTGCCACCACCGCCTGGACAGGGGAGCATGGCTACACCTTC
TRBJ1-1	-	-	TRBV7-3	CASSSLGGTEAFF	TGTGCCAGCAGCTCCTTAGGGGGCACTGAAGCTTTCTTT
TRBJ2-3	TRBD2	-	TRBV19	CASRQYSGGSTDTQYF	TGTGCCAGTAGGCAGTATAGCGGGGGCTCCACAGATACGCAGTATTTT
TRBJ1-3	-	-	TRBV5-1	CASSPDSSSGNTIYF	TGCGCCAGCAGCCCCGACAGTAGCTCTGGAAACACCATATATTTT
TRBJ1-1	TRBD1	-	TRBV29-1	CSALGQANTEAFF	TGCAGCGCCCTCGGACAGGCGAACACTGAAGCTTTCTTT
TRBJ1-1	-	-	TRBV4-1	CASETGGVNTEAFF	TGCGCCAGCGAGACCGGGGGGGTCAACACTGAAGCTTTCTTT
TRBJ2-1	-	-	TRBV19	CASSPGIIPTYNEQFF	TGTGCCAGTAGCCCCGGTATAATCCCGACCTACAATGAGCAGTTCTTC
TRBJ2-2	TRBD1	once	TRBV28	CASSFGSGTVNTGELFF	TGTGCCAGCAGTTTTGGCTCCGGGACAGTAAACACCGGGGAGCTGTTTTTT
TRBJ1-2	TRBD1	few	TRBV2	CASREQGAVSGYTF	TGTGCCAGCAGGGAACAGGGGGCGGTTTCCGGCTACACCTTC
TRBJ1-5	TRBD1	once	TRBV19	CASSPYRGDNQPQHF	TGTGCCAGTAGTCCCTACAGGGGTGATAATCAGCCCCAGCATTTT
TRBJ1-1	-	-	TRBV21-1	CASSLVNGGTEAFF	TGTGCCAGCAGCCTAGTCAACGGGGGCACTGAAGCTTTCTTT
TRBJ1-1	TRBD1	-	TRBV5-1	CASSSPTGSNTEAFF	TGCGCCAGCAGCTCCCCGACAGGGAGCAACACTGAAGCTTTCTTT
TRBJ2-3	TRBD1	once	TRBV5-1	CASSLARDRVTDTQYF	TGCGCCAGCAGCTTGGCCAGAGACAGGGTCACAGATACGCAGTATTTT
TRBJ1-2	-	-	TRBV30	CAWSLTLAADGYTF	TGTGCCTGGAGCCTTACCCTAGCCGCGGACGGCTACACCTTC